This T cell receptor (beta chain) was sequenced during a study of neurological immune-mediated disorders. This clonotype came up many times. Antigen specificity is unknown. V lost 1 base and J lost 5; bases outside the gene matches: 14. CDR1 and CDR2 from the germline V gene are SGHVS and FQNEAQ. The CDR3 runs to 18 residues. cDNA was made by 5'RACE with 10-nucleotide random UMIs. TCRdb recomputed calls from the 5' RACE reads with MiXCR, one row per CDR3 protein. This sample has more than 15,000 distinct CDR3 sequences, with approximately 3.7% found just once. Findings and caveats of the study: The most TCR clonal expansion was seen in HTLV-1-associated myelopathy, whereas the least was seen in multiple sclerosis, below the level in healthy controls.

This sequence originates from a woman in her forties in good health. This sequence joins TRBV7-8 and TRBJ2-5, with 9 bases lining up with TRBD2. Material: CD8+ T cells from blood. This CDR3 reads CASSLVPGAGGPYETQYF. CDR3 sequence (DNA): TGTGCCAGCAGCTTAGTCCCCGGGGCGGGAGGGCCGTATGAGACCCAGTACTTC.